This entry is about one T cell receptor (beta chain). One end of the junction varies from germline; a read error may be responsible. These data are taken from a study of OX40 agonist ivuxolimab in advanced cancers. TCRdb's copy holds only in-frame clones and misses some; the assay was immunoSEQ multiplex PCR. The repertoire holds roughly 120,000 clones, with approximately 90% as singletons. Germline CDR1 reads MNHNS; CDR2 reads SASEGT. The CDR3 runs to 9 residues. Sequences were derived from CD4+ or CD8+ T cells sorted from blood, sampled in a trial of the OX40 agonist ivuxolimab. The receptor was derived from an adult with an advanced solid tumor such as melanoma, head and neck, liver or kidney cancer. The V call is TRBV6-1, the J call TRBJ1-2; D is undetermined. DNA of the CDR3: TGTGCCAGCAGTGACGCTGGGATCTTC. This sequence encodes CASSDAGIF.